This TCR beta chain originates from a study of T cells in Graves' hyperthyroidism and ophthalmopathy. Amplification of TCR beta CDR3 regions was performed using RNA transcripts as template. HTBI primers were employed in a first-round RT-PCR of the TCR CDR3. TCRdb recomputed calls from the multiplex PCR reads with MiXCR, one row per CDR3 protein. This table holds hundreds of thousands of distinct CDR3 sequences, roughly 46% found once. This clonotype was counted only a few times. CDR3 length: 16 amino acids. J gave up 5 bases and V 0 bases, and 8 bases lay outside the gene matches. The germline V gene has CDR1 SGHDN and CDR2 FVKESK.

The genes are TRBV14 and TRBJ1-2, with 8 bases fitting TRBD1. Material for sequencing was peripheral blood or thyroid tissue (not recorded which). The TCR was taken from an adult man with Graves' disease, either hyperthyroidism or ophthalmopathy (not recorded which). The CDR3: CASSQDWAGGEYGYTF. CDR3 nucleotides: TGTGCCAGCAGCCAAGACTGGGCAGGGGGCGAATATGGCTACACCTTC.